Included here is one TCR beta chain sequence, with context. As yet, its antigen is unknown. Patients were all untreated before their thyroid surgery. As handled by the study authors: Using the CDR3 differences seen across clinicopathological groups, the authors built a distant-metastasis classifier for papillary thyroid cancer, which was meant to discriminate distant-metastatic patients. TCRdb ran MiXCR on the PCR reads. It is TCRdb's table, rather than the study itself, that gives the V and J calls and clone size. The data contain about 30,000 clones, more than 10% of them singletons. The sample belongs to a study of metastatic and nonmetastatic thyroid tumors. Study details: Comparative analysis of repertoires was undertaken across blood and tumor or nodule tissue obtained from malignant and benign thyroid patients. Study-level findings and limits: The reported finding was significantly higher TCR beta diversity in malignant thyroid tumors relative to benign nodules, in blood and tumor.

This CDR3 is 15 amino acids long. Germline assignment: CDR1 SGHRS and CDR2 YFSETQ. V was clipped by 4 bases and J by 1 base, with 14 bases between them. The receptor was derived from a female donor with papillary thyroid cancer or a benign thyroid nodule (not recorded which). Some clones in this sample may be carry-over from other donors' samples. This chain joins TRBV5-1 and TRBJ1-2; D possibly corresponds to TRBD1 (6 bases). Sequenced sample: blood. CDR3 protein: CASSPGDLVNYGYTF. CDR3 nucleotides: TGCGCCAGCAGCCCAGGGGATCTTGTTAACTATGGCTACACCTTC.